The 17 T cell receptor beta chains presented below share a single source sample, sequenced in a study of T cell responses to AZD1222 COVID-19 vaccine. Only in-frame clones appear in the TCRdb table, and some are missing; sequencing was by immunoSEQ multiplex PCR. Of about 100,000 clones listed, roughly nine tenths are singletons. The starting material was peripheral blood, obtained on day 0 of MenACWY control vaccination. Receptor source: an adult in good health.

The genes are TRBV6-5 and TRBJ2-3; D possibly corresponds to TRBD2 (6 bases). The germline CDR1 and CDR2 sequences are MNHEY and SVGAGI. The CDR3 loop spans 14 amino acids. Trimming took off 6 bases at V and 3 bases at J, with 13 bases between the two ends. CDR3 in amino acids: CASRRDVGTDTQYF. The DNA for the CDR3 is TGTGCCAGCAGGCGGGACGTCGGTACAGATACGCAGTATTTT.

V and J are TRBV5-4 and TRBJ2-5; D gene uncertain. The CDR3 is 15 amino acids. V was trimmed by 0 bases and J by 5 bases, leaving 14 bases between them. CDR1 is SGHNT, CDR2 YYREEE, per germline (reference sequence). Written as DNA, the CDR3 is TGTGCCAGCAGCTTGGCGGGCCCGAGTAAGGAGACCCAGTACTTC. Translation: CASSLAGPSKETQYF.

This rearrangement joins TRBV5-1 to TRBJ2-1; 9 bases fit TRBD1. Germline assignment: CDR1 SGHRS and CDR2 YFSETQ. J gave up 6 bases and V 4 bases, and 8 bases lay outside the gene matches. The CDR3 runs 15 residues. The CDR3 sequence is CASSKQGAQINEQFF. For the CDR3, the DNA is TGCGCCAGCAGCAAACAGGGGGCCCAAATCAATGAGCAGTTCTTC.

This rearrangement joins TRBV28 to TRBJ1-1; 10 bases are shared with TRBD1. Unmatched junction bases numbered 5, after V lost 3 bases and J lost 7 bases. The CDR3 contains 14 residues. Germline V lookup: CDR1 MDHEN, CDR2 SYDVKM. CDR3 sequence (DNA): TGTGCCAGCAGTTTGGGACAGGGGTGGGTTGAAGCTTTCTTT. This encodes CASSLGQGWVEAFF.

This chain's CDR3 is CASSRGESSYNSPLHF. The CDR3 nucleotides are TGCGCCAGCAGCCGAGGAGAGAGCTCCTATAATTCACCCCTCCACTTT. V usage is TRBV4-1 and J usage is TRBJ1-6; D not certain. The CDR3 totals 16 residues. Germline V CDR1 and CDR2: MGHRA, YSYEKL. V was trimmed by 4 bases and J by 0 bases, leaving 10 bases between them.

This chain connects TRBV2 to TRBJ1-1; 9 nucleotides agree with TRBD1. Looked up from germline, CDR1 is SNHLY and CDR2 is FYNNEI. Trimming cost V 4 bases and J 5 bases; bases outside gene matches: 5. The CDR3 extends over 14 amino acids. The CDR3 loop reads CASSGTGVGTEAFF. CDR3 DNA sequence: TGTGCCAGCAGTGGGACAGGGGTTGGAACTGAAGCTTTCTTT.

The chain uses TRBV6-5 and TRBJ1-6, with 9 positions matching TRBD1. V lost 8 bases and J lost 7; bases outside the gene matches: 9. The CDR3 length is 15 residues. CDR1 and CDR2 (germline): MNHEY, SVGAGI. CDR3 nucleotide sequence: TGTGCCAGCTCCAGTGGGACAGGGTACAATTCACCCCTCCACTTT. As protein: CASSSGTGYNSPLHF.

The rearrangement links TRBV7-2 to TRBJ1-6; TRBD1 might be the D (5 bases). CDR1 and CDR2 (germline): SGHTA, FQGNSA. CDR3 length: 16 residues. Trimming took off 3 bases at V and 10 bases at J, with 19 bases between the two ends. CDR3 bases: TGTGCCAGCAGCTTCCTAGTTCCAGGGCAGGGCTCACCCCTCCACTTT. Its translation is CASSFLVPGQGSPLHF.

The chain links TRBV6-5 to TRBJ1-1, with D unresolved. From germline, CDR1 is MNHEY and CDR2 SVGAGI. Deletions cut 2 bases from V and 4 bases from J, with 11 bases between. This CDR3 spans 14 amino acids. The CDR3 loop is CASSYGVGGTEAFF. The CDR3 DNA reads TGTGCCAGCAGTTACGGGGTGGGCGGCACTGAAGCTTTCTTT.

This chain uses TRBV7-2 with TRBJ1-6; unclear D gene. CDR1 SGHTA and CDR2 FQGNSA come from the germline V gene. V lost 0 bases and J 18 bases, leaving 15 bases between the germline ends. This CDR3 is built from 13 residues. The chain's CDR3 is CASSLAVQGPPHF. CDR3 DNA sequence: TGTGCCAGCAGCTTAGCGGTCCAAGGCCCTCCCCACTTT. Supplemented by reference TRBV7-2 and TRBJ1-6, the full variable domain reads GAGVSQSPSNKVTEKGKDVELRCDPISGHTALYWYRQSLGQGLEFLIYFQGNSAPDKSGLPSDRFSAERTGGSVSTLTIQRTQQEDSAVYLCASSLAVQGPPHFGNGTRLTVT.

The V and J genes are TRBV6-1 and TRBJ1-1; 9 bases match TRBD1. This CDR3 has 15 amino acids. The junction had 6 bases not matched to a gene; V was cut back by 1 base and J by 6 bases. Germline CDR1 MNHNS, CDR2 SASEGT. In DNA, the CDR3 is TGTGCCAGCAGTGAAGGCACAGGGGGCGCCTCTGAAGCTTTCTTT. Protein: CASSEGTGGASEAFF.

CDR3 in amino acids: CASSPGTGAFEGSPLHF. Written as DNA, the CDR3 is TGTGCCAGCAGCCCAGGGACAGGGGCCTTTGAAGGATCACCCCTCCACTTT. The chain joins TRBV9 to TRBJ1-6; 10 nucleotides line up with TRBD1. This CDR3 is 17 amino acids long. Germline V gene data show CDR1 as SGDLS and CDR2 as YYNGEE. V shed 4 bases, J shed 10 bases, and the junction held 14 bases outside the gene matches.

The chain carries TRBV11-2 and TRBJ2-7, with D perhaps matching TRBD1 (5 bases). The CDR3 spans 15 residues. V was clipped by 7 bases and J by 3 bases, with 19 bases between them. Germline assignment: CDR1 SGHAT and CDR2 FQNNGV. DNA for the CDR3: TGTGCCAGCACCTCCCCGCGACAGCTAGTCTACGAGCAGTACTTC. The encoded protein is CASTSPRQLVYEQYF.

The chain uses TRBV23-1 and TRBJ1-3, with TRBD1 matching 7 bases. TRBV23-1 carries the ORF label, with uncertain function. The CDR3 length is 14 residues. Losses at the gene ends were 7 bases for V and 7 bases for J; bases not matched to a gene: 10. CDR3 sequence reads: CASTKGAGRNTIYF. The CDR3 DNA reads as TGCGCCAGCACAAAGGGGGCAGGTAGGAACACCATATATTTT.

J is TRBJ1-5 and V is TRBV28; D is perhaps TRBD1 (5 bases). This CDR3 region has 13 residues. V lost 5 bases to trimming and J lost 4 bases, with 9 bases between them. CDR1 is MDHEN and CDR2 is SYDVKM in the germline V gene. CDR3 sequence: CASSDQGNQPQHF. DNA for the CDR3: TGTGCCAGCAGTGATCAGGGTAATCAGCCCCAGCATTTT.

The chain uses TRBV6-1 and TRBJ2-7; 7 bases match TRBD1. CDR1 and CDR2 (germline): MNHNS, SASEGT. CDR3 length: 14 amino acids. Trimming cost V 6 bases and J 1 base; bases outside gene matches: 6. The CDR3 loop is CASSTGAPSYEQYF. The CDR3 DNA is TGTGCCAGCAGCACAGGGGCCCCATCCTACGAGCAGTACTTC.

The V call is TRBV4-1, the J call TRBJ2-7, with a possible D match to TRBD2 (5 bases). CDR1 and CDR2 (germline): MGHRA, YSYEKL. The CDR3 consists of 15 residues. V was pared by 0 bases and J by 2 bases, with 11 bases between. This chain's CDR3 is CASSQERGSPYEQYF. The CDR3 DNA reads TGCGCCAGCAGCCAAGAACGGGGTAGCCCCTACGAGCAGTACTTC.